This paragraph reports one TCR beta chain. Germline CDR1 reads SGDLS; CDR2 reads YYNGEE. Unmatched junction bases numbered 13, after V lost 4 bases and J lost 0 bases. There are 19 residues in the CDR3. The sample belongs to a study of T cells in Graves' hyperthyroidism and ophthalmopathy. Amplification targeted TCR beta CDR3 regions from RNA transcripts. HTBI primers were used for first-round RT-PCR of the TCR CDR3. TCRdb re-called the multiplex PCR reads with MiXCR, one entry per CDR3 protein. The sample holds around 520,000 distinct CDR3 sequences; around 15% are singletons and the top ten take roughly 14%.

The sequenced sample was blood. This clonotype was sampled from a woman in her forties with Graves' hyperthyroidism. The gene calls are TRBV9 and TRBJ2-1; 10 bases are a match to TRBD1. The CDR3 nucleotides are TGTGCCAGCAGCCGGGGGGGACAGGGGTTGGTTTACTCCTACAATGAGCAGTTCTTC. Its protein product is CASSRGGQGLVYSYNEQFF.